A selection of T cell receptor beta chains follows, all from one sample in a study of CXCR3-negative and CXCR3-positive naive CD8 T cells. TCRdb reanalyzed the 5' RACE reads and collapses them to one entry per CDR3 protein, without DNA. The repertoire shows over 100,000 distinct CDR3 sequences; the top ten hold 0.41%. Material: naive CXCR3+ CD8+ T cells from blood. Receptors were obtained from a human donor in good health. Some clones in this sample may be carry-over from other donors' samples. Both conserved end residues are part of each CDR3.

j_call v_call cdr3_aa
TRBJ2-7 TRBV29-1 CSALAGGPRVVEQYF
TRBJ2-3 TRBV27 CASTGGADTQYF
TRBJ2-7 TRBV30 CALSGGYEQYF
TRBJ2-7 TRBV27 CASGFTGTELPYEQYF
TRBJ1-5 TRBV7-9 CASSLGSGDQHF
TRBJ2-5 TRBV24-1 CATSDGRETQYF
TRBJ2-1 TRBV7-9 CASSPRDPDDEQFF
TRBJ2-7 TRBV28 CASSLMGRGANEQYF
TRBJ2-1 TRBV19 CASSLASSYNEQFF
TRBJ2-1 TRBV15 CATSRDGDNEQFF
TRBJ1-2 TRBV10-3 CAISDIGTYYGYTF
TRBJ2-7 TRBV29-1 CSVEDPGSSYEQYF
TRBJ2-7 TRBV27 CASSTTGNEQYF
TRBJ1-5 TRBV27 CASSPTSRQPQHF
TRBJ2-3 TRBV29-1 CSVDRDNTDTQYF
TRBJ2-1 TRBV20-1 CSARFRGLNEQFF
TRBJ2-3 TRBV18 CASSPRSRGRGTDTQYF
TRBJ2-1 TRBV20-1 CSADYGGGPYEQFF
TRBJ2-1 TRBV29-1 CSVEQSLYNEQFF
TRBJ1-3 TRBV20-1 CSARSRQAGNTIYF
TRBJ1-4 TRBV12-3/TRBV12-4 CASSVYRGTNEKLFF
TRBJ1-4 TRBV25-1 CASSESQVNEKLFF
TRBJ2-7 TRBV12-3/TRBV12-4 CASRTSRDMRGEQYF
TRBJ2-1 TRBV2 CASSERLAGVIAYEQFF